Here is one T cell receptor beta chain with its context. As yet, its antigen is unknown. This could be a read error, since a much larger clone is one nucleotide away. The source of the sample is a study of human T cells and chemical hapten exposure. Turning to the study itself: In the roughly 24-week study, patients were dosed weekly with diphenylcyclopropenone on the scalp throughout. Patches that contained 0.01% DPC were applied to the upper back and read at 6 days.

Points from the study as a whole: PT1 expanded TCR counts and patch test score correlated positively.

TCRdb re-derived calls from the RACE reads in MiXCR, one entry per CDR3 protein. The sample holds approximately 82,000 distinct CDR3 sequences, 6.6% seen once. Noted time point: patch test 2, 6 weeks after DPC sensitization. Described treatment: therapeutic diphenylcyclopropenone sensitization with weekly scalp DPC. Non-pregnant alopecia patients aged 18 to 70, suitable for DPC therapy. Germline CDR1 is LNHDA and CDR2 is SQIVND (reference sequence). The CDR3 extends over 16 amino acids. This receptor was obtained from a woman in her thirties with alopecia areata. Some clones in this sample may be carry-over from other donors' samples. The sample in question was whole blood, obtained in connection with sensitization to the hapten diphenylcyclopropenone (DPC). The rearrangement links TRBV19 to TRBJ2-5, with a possible D match to TRBD2 (7 bases). The CDR3 spells CASNSPGGGPKEIQYF. The CDR3 DNA sequence: TGTGCCAGTAACTCCCCCGGCGGGGGCCCAAAAGAGATCCAGTACTTC.